Each of the 27 T cell receptor beta chains below was sequenced from the same sample in a study of blood T cell repertoires in COVID-19. Assay used: immunoSEQ multiplex PCR; TCRdb lists only in-frame clones, some missing. This table has under 75,000 clones, roughly 84% appearing once. Material for sequencing was peripheral blood. The receptor set was obtained from a man in his 60s with COVID-19, enrolled during active disease.

The sample holds one count of this clone. CDR3 in DNA: TGCGCCAGCAACCCTCCAGGAAGTGTTGAAGCTTTCTTT. This codes for CASNPPGSVEAFF. This chain uses TRBV4-1 with TRBJ1-1; D is uncertain. Trimming shortened V by 7 bases and J by 7 bases, and 16 bases separated the two germline ends. The CDR3 sequence is 13 residues long. Germline lookup yields CDR1 MGHRA and CDR2 YSYEKL.

V is TRBV5-1 and J is TRBJ2-1, with D possibly being TRBD1 (6 bases). The CDR3 runs 16 residues. V shed 4 bases and J shed 8 bases, with 22 bases lying between them. Per germline, CDR1 SGHRS and CDR2 YFSETQ. CDR3 loop: CASSEGVLSQADEQFF. CDR3 in DNA: TGCGCCAGCAGCGAGGGGGTTTTATCTCAGGCCGATGAGCAGTTCTTC.

The rearrangement links TRBV11-2 to TRBJ1-1; 7 bases map to TRBD1. The CDR3 totals 14 residues. CDR1 and CDR2 (germline): SGHAT, FQNNGV. The V and J ends lost 5 bases and 3 bases, in that order; junction bases with no gene match: 6. The DNA of the CDR3 is TGTGCCAGCAGCCGCAGACAGGGTGACACTGAAGCTTTCTTT. It is translated as CASSRRQGDTEAFF. The whole variable domain, remainder taken from reference TRBV11-2 and TRBJ1-1, is EAGVAQSPRYKIIEKRQSVAFWCNPISGHATLYWYQQILGQGPKLLIQFQNNGVVDDSQLPKDRFSAERLKGVDSTLKIQPAKLEDSAVYLCASSRRQGDTEAFFGQGTRLTVV.

The rearrangement links TRBV19 to TRBJ1-2, with a weak D call TRBD1 (6 bases). The CDR3 runs to 12 residues. V shed 7 bases and J shed 8 bases, with 14 bases lying between them. Germline V gene lookup returns CDR1 LNHDA and CDR2 SQIVND (reference sequence). For the CDR3, the DNA is TGTGCCAGTACCAATACAGGGTACGGCTACACCTTC. Translated: CASTNTGYGYTF.

The genes are TRBV11-2 and TRBJ2-7; D call uncertain. Per germline, CDR1 SGHAT and CDR2 FQNNGV. The germline V and J ends were trimmed by 3 bases and 6 bases, with 15 bases remaining between them. The CDR3 is made up of 14 amino acids. The CDR3 DNA reads TGTGCCAGCAGCTTTGAAGAGAGCGTTTCCGAGCAGTACTTC. Its protein is CASSFEESVSEQYF.

CDR3: CASSLVGVTGELFF. CDR3 DNA: TGTGCCAGCAGCTTAGTCGGGGTTACCGGGGAGCTGTTTTTT. The chain uses TRBV11-2 and TRBJ2-2; possible D gene TRBD2, 5 bases. CDR1 SGHAT and CDR2 FQNNGV come from the germline V gene. The CDR3 totals 14 residues. Trimming took off 1 base at V and 5 bases at J, with 8 bases between the two ends.

The chain couples TRBV5-5 to TRBJ2-3; 7 bases align to TRBD1. V was pared by 2 bases and J by 3 bases, with 6 bases of the junction left unmatched. The germline gives CDR1 SGHKS, CDR2 YYEKEE (reference sequence). This CDR3 has 15 residues. The CDR3 coding sequence is TGTGCCAGCAGCTTCGATGGCAGGGGGACAGATACGCAGTATTTT. Its protein product is CASSFDGRGTDTQYF.

V is TRBV15 and J is TRBJ2-1; possible D gene TRBD2, 6 bases. Germline CDR1 is LNHNV and CDR2 is YYDKDF (reference sequence). The CDR3 runs to 14 residues. Trimming shortened V by 5 bases and J by 9 bases, and 17 bases separated the two germline ends. The DNA for the CDR3 is TGTGCCACCAGCGCGCGAAGACTAGGGATTGAGCAGTTCTTC. Amino acid sequence: CATSARRLGIEQFF. Full variable domain (missing parts from reference TRBV15 and TRBJ2-1): DAMVIQNPRYQVTQFGKPVTLSCSQTLNHNVMYWYQQKSSQAPKLLFHYYDKDFNNEADTPDNFQSRRPNTSFCFLDIRSPGLGDTAMYLCATSARRLGIEQFFGPGTRLTVL.

The chain carries TRBV2 and TRBJ2-7; 9 bases map to TRBD1. The ends lost 6 bases at V and 4 bases at J; junction bases unmatched: 7. The germline gives CDR1 SNHLY, CDR2 FYNNEI. The CDR3 is 14 residues long. CDR3 in DNA: TGTGCCAGCAGAACCACGACAGGGGGTTACGAGCAGTACTTC. As protein: CASRTTTGGYEQYF.

V is TRBV5-1 and J is TRBJ2-1; D ambiguous. Germline CDR1 SGHRS, CDR2 YFSETQ. The CDR3 is 15 amino acids. Deletions cut 0 bases from V and 8 bases from J, with 15 bases between. The CDR3 DNA reads as TGCGCCAGCAGCTTGGCCTCGACTCGCTCGGATGAGCAGTTCTTC. Translating gives CASSLASTRSDEQFF.

The chain combines TRBV19 with TRBJ1-1, with unresolved D. Per germline, CDR1 LNHDA and CDR2 SQIVND (reference sequence). V shed 2 bases and J shed 0 bases, with 7 bases lying between them. The CDR3 is 14 residues long. This CDR3 reads CASSIIEMNTEAFF. DNA of the CDR3: TGTGCCAGTAGTATAATAGAAATGAACACTGAAGCTTTCTTT. Combining the CDR3 with reference TRBV19 and TRBJ1-1 gives the whole variable domain DGGITQSPKYLFRKEGQNVTLSCEQNLNHDAMYWYRQDPGQGLRLIYYSQIVNDFQKGDIAEGYSVSREKKESFPLTVTSAQKNPTAFYLCASSIIEMNTEAFFGQGTRLTVV.

The chain links TRBV9 to TRBJ2-3; 7 positions agree with TRBD1. The germline V gene encodes CDR1 SGDLS and CDR2 YYNGEE. CDR3 length equals 15 residues. With V trimmed by 0 bases and J by 1 base, 2 bases remained unmatched. The DNA of the CDR3 is TGTGCCAGCAGCGTAGAGGGGACAGGCACAGATACGCAGTATTTT. Its protein product is CASSVEGTGTDTQYF.

This clone appeared a few times. In DNA form, the CDR3 reads TGTGCCAGCAGCAAAGTAGGAGGGCCGAGCTACGAGCAGTACTTC. Translating gives CASSKVGGPSYEQYF. The chain links TRBV21-1 to TRBJ2-7; the D call TRBD2 from the table was never checked on the DNA. TRBV21-1 is given as a pseudogene. CDR3 length: 15 amino acids.

The chain combines TRBV29-1 with TRBJ1-2; no firm D call. V lost 2 bases, J lost 0 bases, and 4 bases lay in between. Germline lookup yields CDR1 SQVTM and CDR2 ANQGSEA. The CDR3 totals 12 residues. The chain's CDR3 is CSVEPANYGYTF. The CDR3 DNA reads TGCAGCGTTGAACCTGCTAACTATGGCTACACCTTC.

This clone was counted between two and nine times. CDR3 sequence (DNA): TGTGCCAGCCTTACAGGGCCCACCGGGGAGCTGTTTTTT. Encoded protein: CASLTGPTGELFF. The rearrangement uses TRBV2 and TRBJ2-2, with D perhaps matching TRBD1 (6 bases). Germline CDR1 reads SNHLY; CDR2 reads FYNNEI. Trimming pared 8 bases from V and 4 bases from J, leaving 11 bases between. The CDR3 loop spans 13 amino acids.

The chain recombines TRBV9 with TRBJ2-7, with D possibly TRBD1 on 6 matching bases. Trimming stripped 0 bases from V and 7 bases from J, with 20 bases between. Germline V gene data show CDR1 as SGDLS and CDR2 as YYNGEE. The CDR3 runs to 16 residues. The CDR3 loop reads CASSVANTGTQGEQYF. In DNA, the CDR3 is TGTGCCAGCAGCGTAGCAAATACAGGGACCCAGGGAGAGCAGTACTTC.

This clone was counted only a few times. CDR3 amino acids: CAWRASLSYGYTF. The CDR3 nucleotides read TGTGCCTGGAGAGCAAGCTTAAGCTATGGCTACACCTTC. V is TRBV30 and J is TRBJ1-2, with D unclear. CDR1 GTSNPN and CDR2 SVGIG come from the germline V gene (reference sequence). The V gene lost 3 bases and the J gene lost 4 bases, with 12 bases spanning the gap. The CDR3 is made up of 13 amino acids.

This clone came up once. The rearrangement uses TRBV24-1 and TRBJ1-5; D is undetermined. V lost 5 bases and J lost 0, with 4 bases in between. The CDR3 runs to 13 residues. Germline V gene sequence: CDR1 KGHDR, CDR2 SFDVKD. CDR3 region: CATSAYSNQPQHF. Written as DNA, the CDR3 is TGTGCCACCAGTGCGTATAGCAATCAGCCCCAGCATTTT.

The V and J genes are TRBV6-1 and TRBJ1-6; D possibly corresponds to TRBD1 (6 bases). This CDR3 is 15 amino acids long. Germline CDR1 is MNHNS and CDR2 is SASEGT. The germline V and J ends were trimmed by 3 bases and 8 bases, with 14 bases remaining between them. The DNA for the CDR3 is TGTGCCAGCAGTGAGCGGGGGGCAAAGGATTCACCCCTCCACTTT. Translating gives CASSERGAKDSPLHF.

The chain has TRBV27 and TRBJ1-6, with D maybe TRBD1 (5 bases). The length of the CDR3 is 14 residues. Trimming pared 4 bases from V and 10 bases from J, leaving 14 bases between. Looked up from germline, CDR1 is MNHEY and CDR2 is SMNVEV (reference sequence). The CDR3 DNA reads as TGTGCCAGCAGTTCCGGGGGGATTGACTCACCCCTCCACTTT. Translation gives CASSSGGIDSPLHF.

V and J are TRBV6-1 and TRBJ2-1, with 15 bases aligning to TRBD2. After removal of 0 bases from V and 7 bases from J, the junction contained 4 bases not matched to a gene. The CDR3 spans 17 residues. Germline V gene data show CDR1 as MNHNS and CDR2 as SASEGT. The CDR3 DNA is TGTGCCAGCAGTGAAGCCATTGGACTAGCGGGAGGGAATGAGCAGTTCTTC. It codes for CASSEAIGLAGGNEQFF.

This CDR3 reads CSVRGTGRPQPQHF. CDR3 in DNA: TGCAGCGTTAGGGGAACCGGCCGGCCTCAGCCCCAGCATTTT. J is TRBJ1-5 and V is TRBV29-1; D may be TRBD1 (5 bases). In germline, CDR1 is SQVTM, CDR2 ANQGSEA. The CDR3 totals 14 residues. Deletions cut 5 bases from V and 6 bases from J, with 17 bases between.

V usage is TRBV11-1 and J usage is TRBJ2-2; 7 bases fit TRBD1. The V gene end was trimmed by 5 bases and the J gene end by 6 bases; junction bases not matched to a gene: 6. CDR1 SGHAT and CDR2 FQDESV come from the germline V gene (reference sequence). CDR3 length: 14 residues. The CDR3 DNA follows: TGTGCCAGCAGCGCCCTACAGGGGCCCGGGGAGCTGTTTTTT. Amino acids: CASSALQGPGELFF.

The chain couples TRBV6-5 to TRBJ2-3; TRBD2 aligns across 9 bases. Germline CDR1 is MNHEY and CDR2 is SVGAGI. This CDR3 is 15 amino acids long. The V segment lost 2 bases and the J segment 1 base; nucleotides outside the gene matches: 1. CDR3 residues: CASSYRTSGTDTQYF. Written as DNA, the CDR3 is TGTGCCAGCAGTTACCGGACTAGCGGCACAGATACGCAGTATTTT.

The CDR3 protein is CASSLGWAAYEQYF. Written as DNA, the CDR3 is TGTGCCAGCAGCTTGGGGTGGGCCGCCTACGAGCAGTACTTC. The rearrangement links TRBV5-6 to TRBJ2-7; D gene uncertain. V lost 0 bases to trimming and J lost 2 bases, with 9 bases between them. Germline CDR1 reads SGHDT; CDR2 reads YYEEEE. The CDR3 is made up of 14 amino acids.

This clone occurred once. The chain recombines TRBV11-2 with TRBJ2-4, with 7 bases matching TRBD1. V dropped 5 bases and J dropped 1; count of bases not matched to a gene: 8. Germline V gene sequence: CDR1 SGHAT, CDR2 FQNNGV. CDR3 length: 16 residues. The CDR3 loop is CASSPDRVIAKNIQYF. CDR3 sequence (DNA): TGTGCCAGCAGCCCCGACAGGGTGATTGCCAAAAACATTCAGTACTTC.

CDR3 residues: CASSLGRGSDTQYF. CDR3 nucleotide sequence: TGTGCCAGCAGCTTAGGTCGGGGGTCAGATACGCAGTATTTT. This chain joins TRBV7-9 and TRBJ2-3; a possible D gene is TRBD2 (6 bases). V was shortened by 1 base and J by 4 bases, with 9 bases between the two germline ends. CDR1 and CDR2 (germline): SEHNR, FQNEAQ (reference sequence). The CDR3 loop spans 14 amino acids.